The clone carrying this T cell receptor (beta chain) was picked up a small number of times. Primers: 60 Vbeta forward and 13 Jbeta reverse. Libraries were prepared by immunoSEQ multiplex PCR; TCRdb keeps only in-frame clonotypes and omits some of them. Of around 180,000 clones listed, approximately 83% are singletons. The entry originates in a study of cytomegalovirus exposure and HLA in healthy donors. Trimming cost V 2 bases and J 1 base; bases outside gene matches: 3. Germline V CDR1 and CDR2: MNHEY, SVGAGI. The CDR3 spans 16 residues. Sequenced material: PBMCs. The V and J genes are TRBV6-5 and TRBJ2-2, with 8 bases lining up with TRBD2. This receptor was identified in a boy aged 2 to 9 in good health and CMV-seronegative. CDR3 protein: CASSYEREMNTGELFF. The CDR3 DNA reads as TGTGCCAGCAGTTACGAGCGGGAGATGAACACCGGGGAGCTGTTTTTT.